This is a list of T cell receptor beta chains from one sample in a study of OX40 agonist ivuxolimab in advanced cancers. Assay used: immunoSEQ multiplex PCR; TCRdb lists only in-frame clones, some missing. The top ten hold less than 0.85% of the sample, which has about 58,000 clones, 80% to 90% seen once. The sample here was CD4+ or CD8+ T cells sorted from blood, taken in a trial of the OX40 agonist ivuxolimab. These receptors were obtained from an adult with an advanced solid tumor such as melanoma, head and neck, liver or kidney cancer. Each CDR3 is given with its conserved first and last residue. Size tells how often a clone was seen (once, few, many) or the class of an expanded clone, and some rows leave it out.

CASSPAGGRVNEQFF	TRBV7-3	NA
CASSVPGQGDEKLFF	TRBV28	NA
CASSRDGGRDTQYF	TRBV27	NA
CASSPGQGTYGYTF	TRBV9	NA
CASSEWGPGELFF	TRBV10-2	NA
CASSYSDSPSYEQYF	TRBV6-5	NA
CASSVTGGGSYGYTF	TRBV9	NA
CASSDHANHNEQFF	TRBV10-2	NA
CASAIGAGGYNQPQHF	TRBV6-9	NA
CASSQLTWAQGGAKNIQYF	TRBV4-2	NA
CASSPDGLREQYF	TRBV6-6	NA
CASTRVVLPATGELFF	TRBV2	NA
CASERDSVDEQYF	TRBV30	NA
CASSQDPSGANVLTF	TRBV7-3	NA
CASSSYGTGVETQYF	TRBV28	once
CASKDWSGEGTDTQYF	TRBV19	NA
CSARSGYEQYF	TRBV20-1	NA